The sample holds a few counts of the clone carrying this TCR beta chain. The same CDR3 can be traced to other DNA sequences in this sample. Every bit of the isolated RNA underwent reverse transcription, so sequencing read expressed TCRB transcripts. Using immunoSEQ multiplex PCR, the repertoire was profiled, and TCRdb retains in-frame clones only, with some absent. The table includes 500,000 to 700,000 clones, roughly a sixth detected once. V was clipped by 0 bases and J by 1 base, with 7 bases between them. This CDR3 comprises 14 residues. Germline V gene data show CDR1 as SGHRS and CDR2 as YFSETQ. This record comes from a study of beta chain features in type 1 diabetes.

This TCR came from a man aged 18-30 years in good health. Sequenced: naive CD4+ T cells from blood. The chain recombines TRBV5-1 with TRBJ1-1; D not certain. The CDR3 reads CASSLVAGNTEAFF. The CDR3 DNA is TGCGCCAGCAGCTTGGTTGCCGGGAACACTGAAGCTTTCTTT.